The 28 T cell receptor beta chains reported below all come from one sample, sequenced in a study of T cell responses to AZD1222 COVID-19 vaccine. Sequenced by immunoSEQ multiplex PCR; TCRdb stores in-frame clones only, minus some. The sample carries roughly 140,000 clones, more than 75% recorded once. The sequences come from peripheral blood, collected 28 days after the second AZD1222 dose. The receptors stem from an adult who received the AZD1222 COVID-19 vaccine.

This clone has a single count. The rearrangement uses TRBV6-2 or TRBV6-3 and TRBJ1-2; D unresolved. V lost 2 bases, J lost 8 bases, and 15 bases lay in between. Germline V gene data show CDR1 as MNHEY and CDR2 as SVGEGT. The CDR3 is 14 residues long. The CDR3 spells CASSYPGGVVGYTF. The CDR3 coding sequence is TGTGCCAGCAGTTACCCGGGTGGGGTCGTAGGCTACACCTTC.

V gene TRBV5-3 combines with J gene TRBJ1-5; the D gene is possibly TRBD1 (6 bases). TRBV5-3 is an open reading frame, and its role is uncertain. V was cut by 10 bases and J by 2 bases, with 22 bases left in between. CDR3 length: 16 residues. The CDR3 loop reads CAGPQGQLKGNQPQHF. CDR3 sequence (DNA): TGTGCCGGGCCGCAGGGACAACTTAAAGGCAATCAGCCCCAGCATTTT.

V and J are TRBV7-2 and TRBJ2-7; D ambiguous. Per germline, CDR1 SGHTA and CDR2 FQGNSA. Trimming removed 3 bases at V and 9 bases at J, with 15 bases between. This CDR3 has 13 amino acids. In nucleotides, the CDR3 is TGTGCCAGCAGCTTCGGTGGTACGGGCTGGCAGTACTTC. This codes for CASSFGGTGWQYF.

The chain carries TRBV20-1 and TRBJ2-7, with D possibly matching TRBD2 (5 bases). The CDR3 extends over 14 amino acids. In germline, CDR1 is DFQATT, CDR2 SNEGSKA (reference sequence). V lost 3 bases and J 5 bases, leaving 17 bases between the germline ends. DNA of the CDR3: TGCAGTGCTAGTGAGGGCCGGAAGGAAGACGAGCAGTACTTC. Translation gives CSASEGRKEDEQYF.

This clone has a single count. CDR3 loop: CASSQSGTKPALEQFF. The CDR3 DNA sequence: TGCGCCAGCAGCCAGTCCGGGACTAAGCCAGCTCTCGAGCAGTTCTTC. V and J are TRBV4-3 and TRBJ2-1, with 7 bases aligning to TRBD2. The CDR3 runs 16 residues. Germline V gene data show CDR1 as LGHNA and CDR2 as YSLEER. The V segment lost 3 bases and the J segment 10 bases; nucleotides outside the gene matches: 15.

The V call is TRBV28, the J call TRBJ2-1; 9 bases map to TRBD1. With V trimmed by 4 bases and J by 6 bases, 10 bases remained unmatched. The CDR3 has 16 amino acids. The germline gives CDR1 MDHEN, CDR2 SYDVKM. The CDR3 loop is CASSSGRTGDPNEQFF. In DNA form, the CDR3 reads TGTGCCAGCAGTTCGGGGAGGACAGGGGATCCCAATGAGCAGTTCTTC. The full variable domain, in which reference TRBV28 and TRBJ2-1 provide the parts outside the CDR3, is DVKVTQSSRYLVKRTGEKVFLECVQDMDHENMFWYRQDPGLGLRLIYFSYDVKMKEKGDIPEGYSVSREKKERFSLILESASTNQTSMYLCASSSGRTGDPNEQFFGPGTRLTVL.

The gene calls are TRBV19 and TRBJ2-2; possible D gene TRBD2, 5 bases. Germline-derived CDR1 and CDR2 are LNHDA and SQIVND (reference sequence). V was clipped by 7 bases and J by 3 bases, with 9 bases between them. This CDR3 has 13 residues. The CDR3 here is CASIGRYTGELFF. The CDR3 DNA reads TGTGCCAGTATAGGGAGATACACCGGGGAGCTGTTTTTT.

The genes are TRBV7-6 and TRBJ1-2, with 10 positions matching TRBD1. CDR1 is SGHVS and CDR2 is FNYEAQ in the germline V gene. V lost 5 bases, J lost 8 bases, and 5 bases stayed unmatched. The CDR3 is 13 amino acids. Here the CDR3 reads CASSKGQGTGYTF. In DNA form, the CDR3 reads TGTGCCAGCAGCAAGGGACAGGGGACGGGCTACACCTTC.

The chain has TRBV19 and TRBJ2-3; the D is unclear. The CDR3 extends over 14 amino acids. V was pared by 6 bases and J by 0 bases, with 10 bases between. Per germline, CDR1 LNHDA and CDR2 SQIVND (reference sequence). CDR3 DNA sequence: TGTGCCAGTAGCATAACGACTAGCACAGATACGCAGTATTTT. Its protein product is CASSITTSTDTQYF.

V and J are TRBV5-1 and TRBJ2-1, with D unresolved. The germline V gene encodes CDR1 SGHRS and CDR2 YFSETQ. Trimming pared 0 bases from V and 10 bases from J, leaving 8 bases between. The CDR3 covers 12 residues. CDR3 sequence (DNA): TGCGCCAGCAGCTTGGATAGAACGGAGCAGTTCTTC. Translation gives CASSLDRTEQFF.

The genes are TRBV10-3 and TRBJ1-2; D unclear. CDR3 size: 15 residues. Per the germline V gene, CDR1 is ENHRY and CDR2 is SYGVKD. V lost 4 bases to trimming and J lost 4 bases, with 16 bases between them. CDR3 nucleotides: TGTGCCATCAGTGGGTTTTTGGCAGCGACCTATGGCTACACCTTC. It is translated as CAISGFLAATYGYTF.

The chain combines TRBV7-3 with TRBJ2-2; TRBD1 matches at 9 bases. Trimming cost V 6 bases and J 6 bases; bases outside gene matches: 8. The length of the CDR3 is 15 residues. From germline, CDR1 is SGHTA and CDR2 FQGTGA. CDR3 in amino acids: CASRATGGAPGELFF. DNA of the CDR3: TGTGCCAGCAGGGCTACAGGGGGCGCGCCCGGGGAGCTGTTTTTT.

The CDR3: CASSLRGGAPGETQYF. CDR3 nucleotides: TGTGCCAGCAGCTTACGAGGGGGCGCCCCTGGAGAGACCCAGTACTTC. The chain is built from TRBV11-3 and TRBJ2-5, with 7 bases lining up with TRBD1. Germline trimming cut 2 bases from V and 4 bases from J; bases unmatched to any gene: 10. Germline lookup yields CDR1 SGHNT and CDR2 YENEEA. The CDR3 loop spans 16 amino acids.

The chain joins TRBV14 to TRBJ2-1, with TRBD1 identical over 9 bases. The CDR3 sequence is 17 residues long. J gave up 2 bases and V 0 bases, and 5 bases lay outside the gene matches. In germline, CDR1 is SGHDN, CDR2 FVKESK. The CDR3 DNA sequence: TGTGCCAGCAGCCAAGATTACAGGGGGCTGCCCTACAATGAGCAGTTCTTC. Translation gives CASSQDYRGLPYNEQFF.

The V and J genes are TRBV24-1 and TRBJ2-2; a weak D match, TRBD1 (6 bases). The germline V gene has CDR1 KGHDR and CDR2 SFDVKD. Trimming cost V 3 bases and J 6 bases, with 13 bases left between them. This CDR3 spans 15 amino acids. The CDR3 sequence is CATSDTGKGPGELFF. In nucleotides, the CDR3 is TGTGCCACCAGTGATACAGGGAAAGGACCCGGGGAGCTGTTTTTT.

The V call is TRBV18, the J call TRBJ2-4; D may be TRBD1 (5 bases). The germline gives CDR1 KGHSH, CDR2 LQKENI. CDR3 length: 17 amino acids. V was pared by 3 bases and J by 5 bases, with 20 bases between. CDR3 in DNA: TGTGCCAGCTCACCCCCGGGCCAACAGGCGGTTGAAAACATTCAGTACTTC. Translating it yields CASSPPGQQAVENIQYF.

The CDR3 coding sequence is TGCGCCAGCAGCCAGGTGGTTGCCGGGACAGGGGGGCAGCCCCAGCATTTT. Translated, it gives CASSQVVAGTGGQPQHF. This chain uses TRBV4-3 with TRBJ1-5; 11 bases map to TRBD1. The CDR3 covers 17 residues. J lost 7 bases, V lost 3 bases, and 11 bases had no gene match. Germline values: CDR1 LGHNA, CDR2 YSLEER.

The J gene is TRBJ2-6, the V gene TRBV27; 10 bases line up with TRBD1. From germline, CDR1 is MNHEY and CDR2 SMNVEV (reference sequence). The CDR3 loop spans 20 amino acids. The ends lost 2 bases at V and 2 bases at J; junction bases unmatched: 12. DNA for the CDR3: TGTGCCAGCAGTTTAGTGCGACAGGGGGCTGTAGGAGCTGGGGCCAACGTCCTGACTTTC. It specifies CASSLVRQGAVGAGANVLTF.

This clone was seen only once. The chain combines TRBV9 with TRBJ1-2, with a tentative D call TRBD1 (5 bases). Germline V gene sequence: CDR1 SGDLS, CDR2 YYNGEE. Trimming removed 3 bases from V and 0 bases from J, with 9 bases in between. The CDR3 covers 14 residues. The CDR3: CASSGTSTNYGYTF. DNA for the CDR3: TGTGCCAGCAGCGGGACATCAACTAACTATGGCTACACCTTC.

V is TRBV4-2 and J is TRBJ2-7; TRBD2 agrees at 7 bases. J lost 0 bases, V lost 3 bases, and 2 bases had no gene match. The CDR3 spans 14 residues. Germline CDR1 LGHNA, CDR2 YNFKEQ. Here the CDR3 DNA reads TGTGCCAGCAGCCAGGGGGGGAGCTCCTACGAGCAGTACTTC. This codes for CASSQGGSSYEQYF.

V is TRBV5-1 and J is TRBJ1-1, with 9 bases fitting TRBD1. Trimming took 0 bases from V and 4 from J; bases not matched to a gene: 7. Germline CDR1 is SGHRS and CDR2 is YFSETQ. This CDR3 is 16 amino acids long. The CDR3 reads CASSLAGQGSGTEAFF. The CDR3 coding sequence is TGCGCCAGCAGCTTGGCGGGACAGGGTTCGGGCACTGAAGCTTTCTTT.

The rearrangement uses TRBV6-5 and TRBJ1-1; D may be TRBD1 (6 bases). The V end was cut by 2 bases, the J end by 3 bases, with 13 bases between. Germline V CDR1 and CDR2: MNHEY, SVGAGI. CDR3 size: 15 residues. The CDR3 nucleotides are TGTGCCAGCAGTTACGGAACAGGGATGGACACTGAAGCTTTCTTT. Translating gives CASSYGTGMDTEAFF.

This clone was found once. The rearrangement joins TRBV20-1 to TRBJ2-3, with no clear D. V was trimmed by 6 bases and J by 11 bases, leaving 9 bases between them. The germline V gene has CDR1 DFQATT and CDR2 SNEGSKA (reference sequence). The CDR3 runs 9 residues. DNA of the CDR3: TGCAGTGCCGGAAGTCAGCAGTATTTT. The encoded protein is CSAGSQQYF.

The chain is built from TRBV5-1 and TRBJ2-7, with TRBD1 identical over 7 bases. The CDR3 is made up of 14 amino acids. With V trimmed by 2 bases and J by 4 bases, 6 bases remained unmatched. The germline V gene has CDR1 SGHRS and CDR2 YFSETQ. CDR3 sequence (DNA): TGCGCCAGCAGCTTAGAGTCCAGGGGGTACGAGCAGTACTTC. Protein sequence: CASSLESRGYEQYF.

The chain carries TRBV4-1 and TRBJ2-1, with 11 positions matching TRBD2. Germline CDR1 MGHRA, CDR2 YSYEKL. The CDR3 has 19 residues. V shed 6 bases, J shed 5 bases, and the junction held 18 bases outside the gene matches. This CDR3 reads CASRLRDRRTSGSNNEQFF. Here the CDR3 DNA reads TGCGCCAGCAGACTCCGGGACAGAAGGACTAGCGGGTCAAACAATGAGCAGTTCTTC.

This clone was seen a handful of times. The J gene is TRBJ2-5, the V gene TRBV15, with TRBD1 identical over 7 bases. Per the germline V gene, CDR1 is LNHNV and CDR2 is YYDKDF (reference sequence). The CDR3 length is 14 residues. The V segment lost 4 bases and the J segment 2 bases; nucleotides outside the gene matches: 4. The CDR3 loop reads CATSNPDRQETQYF. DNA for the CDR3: TGTGCCACCAGCAACCCGGACAGGCAAGAGACCCAGTACTTC.

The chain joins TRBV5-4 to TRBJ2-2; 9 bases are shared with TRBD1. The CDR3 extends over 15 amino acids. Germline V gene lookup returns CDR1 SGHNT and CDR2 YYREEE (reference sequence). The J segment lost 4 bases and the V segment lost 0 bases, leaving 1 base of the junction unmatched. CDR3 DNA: TGTGCCAGCAGCTTGGGACAGGGGGGCACCGGGGAGCTGTTTTTT. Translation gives CASSLGQGGTGELFF.

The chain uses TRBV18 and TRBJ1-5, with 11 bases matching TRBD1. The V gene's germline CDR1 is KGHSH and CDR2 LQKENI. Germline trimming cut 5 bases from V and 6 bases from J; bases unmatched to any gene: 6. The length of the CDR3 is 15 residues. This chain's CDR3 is CASSVGTGGIQPQHF. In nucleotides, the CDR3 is TGTGCCAGCTCAGTCGGGACAGGGGGAATTCAGCCCCAGCATTTT.